The 5 T cell receptor beta chains in this list originate from one sample, sequenced in a study of blood T cells in healthy people across ages. Sample-barcoded 5' priming and a J-beta primer mix drove a second PCR of 7 to 11 cycles. From the 5' RACE reads, TCRdb called clonotypes with MiXCR, one entry per CDR3 protein. Of approximately 1,000,000 distinct CDR3 sequences in the sample, 35% to 40% were seen once. Sequenced: blood. The receptors originated from a man aged 18 to 35 in good health.

The chain has TRBV7-2 and TRBJ2-1; 10 bases agree with TRBD2. CDR1 SGHTA and CDR2 FQGNSA come from the germline V gene. V shed 4 bases and J 9 bases; nucleotides not matched to a gene: 9. CDR3 size: 15 residues. CDR3 nucleotides: TGTGCCAGCAGCTCTAGGAGCGGGGGGGCCAGTGAGCAGTTCTTC. Translated: CASSSRSGGASEQFF.

V usage is TRBV13 and J usage is TRBJ1-1; D uncertain. Deletions cut 4 bases from V and 3 bases from J, with 9 bases between. This CDR3 comprises 13 residues. Germline V gene data show CDR1 as PRHDT and CDR2 as FYEKMQ (reference sequence). The CDR3: CASSSERDTEAFF. CDR3 nucleotide sequence: TGTGCCAGCAGCTCAGAGCGGGACACTGAAGCTTTCTTT.

About this clonotype: At one of its ends the junction is not consistent with the germline gene, which may arise from a read error. This CDR3 is CASSLAGTGDTAELFF. In DNA form, the CDR3 reads TGCGCCAGCAGCTTGGCTGGGACAGGGGACACCGCGGAGCTGTTTTTT. The genes are TRBV5-1 and TRBJ2-2; TRBD1 matches 10 bases. The V gene's germline CDR1 is SGHRS and CDR2 YFSETQ. The CDR3 runs to 16 residues.

In its sample, this clonotype was seen a few times. The chain has TRBV29-1 and TRBJ1-1; D gene unclear. Trimming removed 1 base from V and 3 bases from J, with 15 bases in between. Germline loops: CDR1 SQVTM, CDR2 ANQGSEA. The CDR3 length is 15 residues. The CDR3 protein is CSVEGRDTQYTEAFF. The CDR3 bases are TGCAGCGTTGAAGGACGCGACACGCAGTACACTGAAGCTTTCTTT.

This clonotype was counted between two and nine times. This chain connects TRBV4-1 to TRBJ1-1; D unclear. Trimming removed 4 bases at V and 4 bases at J, with 13 bases between. The CDR3 loop spans 14 amino acids. The germline V gene has CDR1 MGHRA and CDR2 YSYEKL. The CDR3 protein is CASSPAPGPTEAFF. DNA for the CDR3: TGCGCCAGCAGCCCAGCTCCCGGCCCCACTGAAGCTTTCTTT.